The 26 T cell receptor beta chains below were found in one sample sequenced in a study of shared clonotypes between healthy human individuals. CD45RO-negative, CCR7-positively selected cells formed the naive CD8 fraction, excluding terminally differentiated effector memory CD45RA+ cells. Only in-frame clones appear in the TCRdb table, and some are missing; sequencing was by immunoSEQ multiplex PCR. The sample has under 1 million clones; 80% to 95% are singletons. Sequenced: naive CD8+ T cells sorted from blood. These TCRs come from a young man in good health.

V is TRBV5-6 and J is TRBJ2-7; 8 bases align to TRBD1. After removal of 4 bases from V and 3 bases from J, the junction contained 9 bases not matched to a gene. The CDR3 covers 15 residues. Germline V gene sequence: CDR1 SGHDT, CDR2 YYEEEE. The CDR3 is CASSPSGTGYYEQYF. Here the CDR3 DNA reads TGTGCCAGCAGCCCGTCCGGGACAGGATACTACGAGCAGTACTTC. The full variable domain, its missing parts supplied by reference TRBV5-6 and TRBJ2-7, is DAGVTQSPTHLIKTRGQQVTLRCSPKSGHDTVSWYQQALGQGPQFIFQYYEEEERQRGNFPDRFSGHQFPNYSSELNVNALLLGDSALYLCASSPSGTGYYEQYFGPGTRLTVT.

V gene TRBV15 combines with J gene TRBJ1-4; D gene ambiguous. Per germline, CDR1 LNHNV and CDR2 YYDKDF (reference sequence). Trimming removed 6 bases from V and 2 bases from J, with 16 bases in between. This CDR3 is built from 16 residues. Written as DNA, the CDR3 is TGTGCCACCAGTGGGAGGAAGGCCCTCACTAATGAAAAACTGTTTTTT. This sequence encodes CATSGRKALTNEKLFF. Together with reference TRBV15 and TRBJ1-4, the CDR3 gives the full variable domain: DAMVIQNPRYQVTQFGKPVTLSCSQTLNHNVMYWYQQKSSQAPKLLFHYYDKDFNNEADTPDNFQSRRPNTSFCFLDIRSPGLGDTAMYLCATSGRKALTNEKLFFGSGTQLSVL.

J is TRBJ2-1 and V is TRBV27; 9 nucleotides agree with TRBD2. Per germline, CDR1 MNHEY and CDR2 SMNVEV (reference sequence). After removal of 3 bases from V and 1 base from J, the junction contained 7 bases not matched to a gene. CDR3 length equals 17 residues. The chain's CDR3 is CASSFLAGRGSYNEQFF. The CDR3 DNA is TGTGCCAGCAGTTTTCTAGCGGGGAGAGGGTCCTACAATGAGCAGTTCTTC.

The chain carries TRBV19 and TRBJ2-7; D perhaps matches TRBD2 (6 bases). Trimming cost V 5 bases and J 3 bases, with 17 bases left between them. Germline CDR1 and CDR2: LNHDA and SQIVND (reference sequence). This CDR3 region has 15 residues. CDR3 bases: TGTGCCAGTAGTTCAACAGGCGGAGGGAGCTACGAGCAGTACTTC. Amino acids: CASSSTGGGSYEQYF.

V and J are TRBV13 and TRBJ2-1; D is perhaps TRBD2 (5 bases). The V gene's germline CDR1 is PRHDT and CDR2 FYEKMQ (reference sequence). The CDR3 length is 15 residues. Trimming left V 5 bases short and J 7 bases short, with 18 bases between. The CDR3 DNA reads as TGTGCCAGCAGCGCTCTACTAGTTAGTGGAAATGAGCAGTTCTTC. This sequence encodes CASSALLVSGNEQFF.

This chain joins TRBV9 and TRBJ1-1; D is possibly TRBD1 (6 bases). The CDR3 runs 15 residues. Trimming removed 0 bases from V and 1 base from J, with 10 bases in between. Germline lookup yields CDR1 SGDLS and CDR2 YYNGEE. The CDR3 DNA reads TGTGCCAGCAGCGTAGATCGGGGGCGGAACACTGAAGCTTTCTTT. Its translation is CASSVDRGRNTEAFF.

The genes are TRBV9 and TRBJ1-1; D not certain. V was pared by 3 bases and J by 8 bases, with 11 bases between. Germline lookup yields CDR1 SGDLS and CDR2 YYNGEE. The length of the CDR3 is 12 residues. The CDR3 coding sequence is TGTGCCAGCAGCGGGACCTACGGGGAAGCTTTCTTT. As protein: CASSGTYGEAFF. The complete variable domain, with remaining parts taken from reference TRBV9 and TRBJ1-1, reads DSGVTQTPKHLITATGQRVTLRCSPRSGDLSVYWYQQSLDQGLQFLIQYYNGEERAKGNILERFSAQQFPDLHSELNLSSLELGDSALYFCASSGTYGEAFFGQGTRLTVV.

The V gene is TRBV5-1, the J gene TRBJ2-7, with D possibly matching TRBD1 (6 bases). V lost 2 bases and J 5 bases, leaving 14 bases between the germline ends. This CDR3 region has 14 residues. CDR1 and CDR2 (germline): SGHRS, YFSETQ. The CDR3 is CASSLQGSLNEQYF. CDR3 DNA sequence: TGCGCCAGCAGCTTACAGGGATCTTTAAACGAGCAGTACTTC.

The sample holds one count of this clone. The V call is TRBV15, the J call TRBJ2-4, with D perhaps assigned TRBD1 or TRBD2 (6 bases each). Germline CDR1 is LNHNV and CDR2 is YYDKDF (reference sequence). This CDR3 region has 15 residues. V lost 3 bases and J 4 bases, leaving 13 bases between the germline ends. The CDR3 reads CATSSDRSGKNIQYF. The CDR3 region has the DNA TGTGCCACCAGCAGCGACAGGAGCGGGAAAAACATTCAGTACTTC.

The chain combines TRBV9 with TRBJ2-5; 11 bases are a match to TRBD1. The V and J ends lost 4 bases and 5 bases, in that order; junction bases with no gene match: 7. From germline, CDR1 is SGDLS and CDR2 YYNGEE. The CDR3 totals 15 residues. In DNA, the CDR3 is TGTGCCAGCAGCCCCCGGACAGGGGGCTCTGAGACCCAGTACTTC. Encoded protein: CASSPRTGGSETQYF.

The rearrangement uses TRBV27 and TRBJ2-3, with 8 bases matching TRBD1. The CDR3 covers 17 residues. Germline loops: CDR1 MNHEY, CDR2 SMNVEV (reference sequence). With 3 bases clipped from V and 0 bases from J, the junction kept 8 bases outside the gene matches. The CDR3 region is CASSFLATGGSTDTQYF. CDR3 sequence (DNA): TGTGCCAGCAGTTTCCTTGCTACAGGGGGGAGCACAGATACGCAGTATTTT.

This clone was recorded only once. The genes are TRBV7-9 and TRBJ1-2; 8 bases fit TRBD1. J was trimmed by 4 bases and V by 5 bases; bases with no gene match: 12. The germline V gene encodes CDR1 SEHNR and CDR2 FQNEAQ (reference sequence). The CDR3 has 16 residues. DNA of the CDR3: TGTGCCAGCAGCCGCCGGGGACAGGAGAACCGCTATGGCTACACCTTC. Its translation is CASSRRGQENRYGYTF.

This clone was seen ten or more times. V is TRBV19 and J is TRBJ2-7; 7 nucleotides match TRBD1. The junction had 4 bases not matched to a gene; V was cut back by 10 bases and J by 4 bases. The CDR3 totals 11 residues. Per the germline V gene, CDR1 is LNHDA and CDR2 is SQIVND (reference sequence). The CDR3 nucleotides read TGTGCCACCTCAGGGGGTTACGAGCAGTACTTC. This sequence encodes CATSGGYEQYF.

About this clone: The junction does not match germline at one end; this may be a read error. Other DNA sequences from this sample encode an identical CDR3 as well. The chain has TRBV7-9 and TRBJ2-1; D ambiguous. The CDR3 length is 14 residues. Germline V gives CDR1 SEHNR, CDR2 FQNEAQ (reference sequence). The CDR3 DNA is TGTGCCAGCAGTTTAGCTGGCTCCTACAATGAGCAGTTCTTC. Its translation is CASSLAGSYNEQFF.

The chain employs TRBV5-4 and TRBJ2-3; TRBD2 matches 8 bases. CDR3 length equals 15 residues. CDR1 is SGHNT, CDR2 YYREEE, per germline (reference sequence). V dropped 0 bases and J dropped 3; count of bases not matched to a gene: 3. The CDR3 here is CASSLVPSGTDTQYF. In nucleotides, the CDR3 is TGTGCCAGCAGCTTGGTCCCTAGCGGGACAGATACGCAGTATTTT.

V usage is TRBV6-5 and J usage is TRBJ1-1; no reliable D call. Trimming removed 6 bases from V and 0 bases from J, with 8 bases in between. CDR3 length: 13 residues. Germline lookup yields CDR1 MNHEY and CDR2 SVGAGI. Written as DNA, the CDR3 is TGTGCCAGCAGCCAAAATATGAACACTGAAGCTTTCTTT. The encoded protein is CASSQNMNTEAFF.

This chain uses TRBV29-1 with TRBJ2-3, with D maybe TRBD1 (5 bases). The CDR3 is 18 residues long. Germline V gives CDR1 SQVTM, CDR2 ANQGSEA. With 3 bases removed from V and 8 bases from J, the gap between germline ends came to 30 bases. This CDR3 is CSVDFVAATEAGAATQYF. The CDR3 DNA reads TGCAGCGTTGATTTTGTGGCTGCGACAGAGGCAGGAGCAGCTACGCAGTATTTT.

The CDR3 region is CAWRNTGELFF. As DNA, the CDR3 is TGTGCCTGGAGGAACACCGGGGAGCTGTTTTTT. V gene TRBV30 combines with J gene TRBJ2-2; D is undetermined. The V gene's germline CDR1 is GTSNPN and CDR2 SVGIG (reference sequence). CDR3 length equals 11 residues. V lost 3 bases to trimming and J lost 1 base, with 0 bases between them.

In its sample, this clone was seen a few times. Other DNA sequences in the sample encode the same CDR3. The V call is TRBV19, the J call TRBJ2-7, with TRBD2 identical over 8 bases. CDR3 length equals 14 residues. Germline values: CDR1 LNHDA, CDR2 SQIVND (reference sequence). J lost 3 bases, V lost 2 bases, and 3 bases had no gene match. The CDR3 bases are TGTGCCAGTAGTATAACCAGCGGGAGCTACGAGCAGTACTTC. Amino acids: CASSITSGSYEQYF.

The chain couples TRBV4-1 to TRBJ2-1; TRBD2 agrees at 14 bases. Germline CDR1 reads MGHRA; CDR2 reads YSYEKL. Trimming removed 4 bases from V and 8 bases from J; junction bases left unmatched: 4. The CDR3 spans 15 residues. CDR3 nucleotides: TGCGCCAGCAGCCCAGGGACTAGCGGGAGATATGAGCAGTTCTTC. It is translated as CASSPGTSGRYEQFF.

The V and J genes are TRBV20-1 and TRBJ1-1; D is undetermined. This CDR3 is 10 amino acids long. V was shortened by 7 bases and J by 8 bases, with 11 bases between the two germline ends. From germline, CDR1 is DFQATT and CDR2 SNEGSKA (reference sequence). CDR3 sequence reads: CSVFIPEAFF. CDR3 DNA sequence: TGCAGTGTATTTATCCCGGAAGCTTTCTTT.

The chain links TRBV15 to TRBJ2-7; D assignment may be TRBD1 or TRBD2 (5 bases each). The CDR3 totals 16 residues. Germline-derived CDR1 and CDR2 are LNHNV and YYDKDF (reference sequence). V was shortened by 5 bases and J by 2 bases, with 19 bases between the two germline ends. The CDR3 loop reads CATSDEGHPEPYEQYF. In nucleotides, the CDR3 is TGTGCCACCAGCGACGAGGGGCACCCGGAACCCTACGAGCAGTACTTC.

The chain combines TRBV4-3 with TRBJ1-1; D gene uncertain. Trimming took 3 bases from V and 6 from J, leaving 14 bases between them. This CDR3 has 14 amino acids. Germline V gene lookup returns CDR1 LGHNA and CDR2 YSLEER. The CDR3 region is CASSQDTGMSEAFF. CDR3 coding DNA: TGCGCCAGCAGCCAGGATACGGGTATGTCTGAAGCTTTCTTT.

This clone was detected only once. The V gene is TRBV27, the J gene TRBJ2-1, with 9 bases aligning to TRBD2. J lost 6 bases, V lost 5 bases, and 2 bases had no gene match. Germline CDR1 is MNHEY and CDR2 is SMNVEV (reference sequence). The CDR3 totals 13 residues. The CDR3 protein is CASSLGLANEQFF. The CDR3 DNA sequence: TGTGCCAGCAGTCTGGGACTAGCCAATGAGCAGTTCTTC.

The chain joins TRBV9 to TRBJ2-1; possible D gene TRBD1, 6 bases. Germline lookup yields CDR1 SGDLS and CDR2 YYNGEE. Trimming cost V 0 bases and J 0 bases, with 13 bases left between them. This CDR3 is built from 17 residues. The CDR3 DNA is TGTGCCAGCAGCGTAGATCCGGCGGACAGCTCCTACAATGAGCAGTTCTTC. This encodes CASSVDPADSSYNEQFF.

The chain employs TRBV30 and TRBJ2-2; D unresolved. The germline V gene encodes CDR1 GTSNPN and CDR2 SVGIG (reference sequence). The CDR3 is made up of 13 amino acids. With 2 bases removed from V and 3 bases from J, the gap between germline ends came to 7 bases. The chain's CDR3 is CAWSQAHTGELFF. In DNA, the CDR3 is TGTGCCTGGAGTCAGGCCCACACCGGGGAGCTGTTTTTT.